The 16 T cell receptor beta chains presented below share a single source sample, sequenced in a study of cytomegalovirus exposure and HLA in healthy donors. The table came from immunoSEQ multiplex PCR; TCRdb's copy has only in-frame clones and leaves some out. The sample holds around 150,000 clones; 75% to 90% are singletons and the top ten take around 2.1%. Sequenced sample: PBMCs. These receptor sequences come from a woman aged 18-30 years in good health and CMV-seronegative.

The chain employs TRBV5-1 and TRBJ2-5, with D possibly being TRBD1 (5 bases). The CDR3 runs 14 residues. Germline values: CDR1 SGHRS, CDR2 YFSETQ. V lost 4 bases and J 7 bases, leaving 17 bases between the germline ends. This chain's CDR3 is CASSQQDTVATQYF. The DNA of the CDR3 is TGCGCCAGCAGCCAACAGGACACGGTAGCGACCCAGTACTTC.

This clone was seen a single time. J is TRBJ2-2 and V is TRBV9; D remains unclear. This CDR3 comprises 14 residues. Per germline, CDR1 SGDLS and CDR2 YYNGEE. V shed 4 bases and J shed 3 bases, with 10 bases lying between them. The CDR3 region is CASSPSLYTGELFF. The CDR3 bases are TGTGCCAGCAGCCCCTCTCTTTACACCGGGGAGCTGTTTTTT.

As regards this clone: Other DNA sequences from this sample encode an identical CDR3 as well. The chain is built from TRBV5-1 and TRBJ1-5; D is perhaps TRBD1 (5 bases). CDR3 length equals 14 residues. Germline assignment: CDR1 SGHRS and CDR2 YFSETQ. V lost 2 bases and J 1 base, leaving 7 bases between the germline ends. CDR3 coding DNA: TGCGCCAGCAGCTTAGACAGCAGCAATCAGCCCCAGCATTTT. This sequence encodes CASSLDSSNQPQHF.

The V gene is TRBV7-9, the J gene TRBJ2-1; 9 bases agree with TRBD2. In germline, CDR1 is SEHNR, CDR2 FQNEAQ (reference sequence). J gave up 5 bases and V 0 bases, and 5 bases lay outside the gene matches. The CDR3 is 16 residues long. This CDR3 is CASSLASGGIHNEQFF. CDR3 sequence (DNA): TGTGCCAGCAGCTTAGCTAGCGGGGGCATTCACAATGAGCAGTTCTTC.

V and J are TRBV27 and TRBJ2-7; 8 bases are shared with TRBD2. CDR1 MNHEY and CDR2 SMNVEV come from the germline V gene (reference sequence). The CDR3 has 14 residues. V shed 3 bases, J shed 4 bases, and the junction held 5 bases outside the gene matches. DNA of the CDR3: TGTGCCAGCAGTTTGGCCGGGAGGGTGTACGAGCAGTACTTC. Translated, it gives CASSLAGRVYEQYF.

This CDR3 reads CAIRGSGFTDTQYF. The CDR3 coding sequence is TGTGCCATCAGGGGTTCGGGTTTCACAGATACGCAGTATTTT. The J gene is TRBJ2-3, the V gene TRBV10-3; unclear D gene. Germline loops: CDR1 ENHRY, CDR2 SYGVKD. CDR3 size: 14 residues. Between the trimmed V and J ends, which lost 6 bases and 2 bases, there was a span of 12 bases.

Notes on this clone: One end of the junction is discordant with germline, which a read error may explain. This rearrangement joins TRBV5-1 to TRBJ2-2, with a tentative D call TRBD2 (5 bases). Per germline, CDR1 SGHRS and CDR2 YFSETQ. This CDR3 has 15 residues. CDR3 residues: CASRLDSRNTGELFF. DNA for the CDR3: TGCGCCAGCAGATTGGACTCACGGAACACCGGGGAGCTGTTTTTT.

V and J are TRBV6-5 and TRBJ2-7; the match to TRBD2 covers 10 bases. Per germline, CDR1 MNHEY and CDR2 SVGAGI. Trimming at V came to 6 bases and at J to 2 bases, leaving 7 bases not matched to a gene. The CDR3 covers 15 residues. CDR3 in amino acids: CASSWTSGGAYEQYF. The CDR3 coding sequence is TGTGCCAGCAGCTGGACTAGCGGAGGGGCCTACGAGCAGTACTTC.

DNA of the CDR3: TGCGCCAGCAGCCGGGACAGGTCCCACGAGCAGTACTTC. Protein: CASSRDRSHEQYF. The V gene is TRBV4-3, the J gene TRBJ2-7; TRBD1 aligns across 8 bases. Trimming at V came to 4 bases and at J to 5 bases, leaving 4 bases not matched to a gene. Germline CDR1 and CDR2: LGHNA and YSLEER. The CDR3 is 13 residues long.

This clone turned up a few times. Other nucleotide sequences in the sample specify the same CDR3. CDR3 residues: CAWSGQGNQPQHF. CDR3 nucleotide sequence: TGTGCCTGGAGTGGGCAAGGCAATCAGCCCCAGCATTTT. The V and J genes are TRBV30 and TRBJ1-5; D is undetermined. The V end lost 1 base, the J end lost 2 bases, and 6 bases lay between the germline ends. The CDR3 length is 13 residues. Germline-derived CDR1 and CDR2 are GTSNPN and SVGIG (reference sequence). Combining the CDR3 with reference TRBV30 and TRBJ1-5 gives the whole variable domain SQTIHQWPATLVQPVGSPLSLECTVEGTSNPNLYWYRQAAGRGLQLLFYSVGIGQISSEVPQNLSASRPQDRQFILSSKKLLLSDSGFYLCAWSGQGNQPQHFGDGTRLSIL.

This chain uses TRBV10-3 with TRBJ1-4; D not certain. This CDR3 contains 12 residues. In germline, CDR1 is ENHRY, CDR2 SYGVKD. The V end was cut by 4 bases, the J end by 5 bases, with 5 bases between. The CDR3 sequence: CAISVRNEKLFF. CDR3 sequence (DNA): TGTGCCATCAGTGTTCGGAATGAAAAACTGTTTTTT.

The chain carries TRBV2 and TRBJ2-3, with D perhaps matching TRBD1 (6 bases). Germline lookup yields CDR1 SNHLY and CDR2 FYNNEI. The CDR3 spans 14 residues. V lost 4 bases, J lost 0 bases, and 8 bases lay in between. CDR3 sequence: CASSGQVSTDTQYF. The CDR3 region has the DNA TGTGCCAGCAGTGGACAGGTCAGCACAGATACGCAGTATTTT.

For the CDR3, the DNA is TGTGCCAGCTCCGGCGGGTCCTCGACCCAGTACTTC. Its translation is CASSGGSSTQYF. The chain carries TRBV6-5 and TRBJ2-5, with D perhaps matching TRBD2 (5 bases). Per germline, CDR1 MNHEY and CDR2 SVGAGI. Deletions cut 8 bases from V and 7 bases from J, with 14 bases between. CDR3 length: 12 amino acids.

The chain uses TRBV6-5 and TRBJ2-7; 9 bases agree with TRBD1. Germline V lookup: CDR1 MNHEY, CDR2 SVGAGI. Unmatched junction bases numbered 1, after V lost 5 bases and J lost 2 bases. The length of the CDR3 is 13 residues. The CDR3 DNA reads TGTGCCAGCAGTGGGACAGGGACCTACGAGCAGTACTTC. Translated, it gives CASSGTGTYEQYF.

The chain couples TRBV19 to TRBJ2-1; TRBD1 might be the D (6 bases). The V and J ends lost 10 bases and 2 bases respectively, with 24 bases between them. The length of the CDR3 is 17 residues. The germline CDR1 and CDR2 sequences are LNHDA and SQIVND (reference sequence). As DNA, the CDR3 is TGTGCCACTCTTCCCCCAGGGGTCGCTAGGACCTACAATGAGCAGTTCTTC. Its protein product is CATLPPGVARTYNEQFF. The variable domain in full, completed from reference TRBV19 and TRBJ2-1, reads DGGITQSPKYLFRKEGQNVTLSCEQNLNHDAMYWYRQDPGQGLRLIYYSQIVNDFQKGDIAEGYSVSREKKESFPLTVTSAQKNPTAFYLCATLPPGVARTYNEQFFGPGTRLTVL.

The chain links TRBV27 to TRBJ2-3, with a weak D call TRBD2 (5 bases). In germline, CDR1 is MNHEY, CDR2 SMNVEV (reference sequence). The length of the CDR3 is 13 residues. Trimming left V 5 bases short and J 14 bases short, with 20 bases between. CDR3 region: CASSLEGAYKAYF. The CDR3 DNA is TGTGCCAGCAGTCTCGAGGGAGCGTACAAGGCGTATTTT.